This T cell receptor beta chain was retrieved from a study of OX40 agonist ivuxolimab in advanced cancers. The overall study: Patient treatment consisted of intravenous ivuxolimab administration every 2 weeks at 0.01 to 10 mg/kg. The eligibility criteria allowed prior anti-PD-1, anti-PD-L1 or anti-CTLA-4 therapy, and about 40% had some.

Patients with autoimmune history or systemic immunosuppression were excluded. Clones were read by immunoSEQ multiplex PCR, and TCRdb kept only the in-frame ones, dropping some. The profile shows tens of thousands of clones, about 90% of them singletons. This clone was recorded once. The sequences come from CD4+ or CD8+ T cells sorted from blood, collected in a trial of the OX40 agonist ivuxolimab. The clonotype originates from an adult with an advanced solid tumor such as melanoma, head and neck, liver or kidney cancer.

The CDR3, as DNA: TGTGCCAGTAGTATCAAGTGGGGGACTGAAGCTTTCTTT. Residues: CASSIKWGTEAFF. The chain couples TRBV19 to TRBJ1-1, with D possibly being TRBD1 (5 bases). This CDR3 is 13 amino acids long. Deletions cut 3 bases from V and 5 bases from J, with 10 bases between. The germline CDR1 and CDR2 sequences are LNHDA and SQIVND (reference sequence).